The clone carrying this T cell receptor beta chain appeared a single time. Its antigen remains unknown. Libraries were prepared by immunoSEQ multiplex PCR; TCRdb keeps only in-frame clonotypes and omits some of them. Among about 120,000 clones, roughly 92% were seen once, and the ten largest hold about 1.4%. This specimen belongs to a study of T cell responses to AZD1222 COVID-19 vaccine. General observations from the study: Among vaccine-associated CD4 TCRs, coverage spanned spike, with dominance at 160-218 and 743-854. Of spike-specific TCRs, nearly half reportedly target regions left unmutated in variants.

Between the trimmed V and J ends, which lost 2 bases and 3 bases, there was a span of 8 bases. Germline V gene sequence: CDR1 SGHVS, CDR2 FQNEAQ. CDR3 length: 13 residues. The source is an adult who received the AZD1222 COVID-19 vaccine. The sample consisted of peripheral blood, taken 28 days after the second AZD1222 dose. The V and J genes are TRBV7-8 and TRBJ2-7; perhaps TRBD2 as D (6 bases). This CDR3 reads CASSLLGGYEQYF. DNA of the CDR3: TGTGCCAGCAGCTTATTGGGGGGCTACGAGCAGTACTTC.